This TCR beta chain was captured by sequencing in a study of shared T cell receptors in the human thymus. This CDR3 region has 20 residues. Trimming took 2 bases from V and 2 from J; bases not matched to a gene: 13. The germline V gene has CDR1 SNHLY and CDR2 FYNNEI. Profiled with immunoSEQ multiplex PCR; TCRdb holds only in-frame clones, not every one. There are approximately 730,000 clones in the sample; 70% to 90% occur only once, and roughly 0.01% lies in the top ten. These data were also reused for a study on human thymus T cells. That work adds: Resections were taken during corrective heart surgery, and the thymus tissue came from these.

The genes are TRBV2 and TRBJ1-5; 12 bases line up with TRBD1. Sequenced sample: thymocytes. The receptor was isolated from a girl less than two years old with a congenital heart defect. This CDR3 reads CASSEPERDRGRGGNQPQHF. CDR3 DNA sequence: TGTGCCAGCAGTGAACCGGAGAGGGACAGGGGGCGTGGGGGCAATCAGCCCCAGCATTTT.